These T cell receptor beta chains were read from a single sample in a study of cytomegalovirus exposure and HLA in healthy donors. Measured with immunoSEQ multiplex PCR; TCRdb has only the in-frame clones, and not every one. In the table there are 150,000 to 200,000 clones, roughly 78% of which are singletons. Sequenced sample: PBMCs. These receptors were obtained from a woman under 40 in good health and CMV-seropositive. The CDR3 runs from the conserved cysteine through the conserved F or W. The order of the fields is D gene, clone size, J gene, V gene, CDR3 DNA, CDR3 protein. The D gene is left open where the match is weak. Where a row states a size, it is once, few, many or the class of an expanded clone; other rows omit it.

TRBD1	NA	TRBJ1-1	TRBV19	TGTGCCAGTAGTGACAGGGTGAACACTGAAGCTTTCTTT	CASSDRVNTEAFF
NA	NA	TRBJ2-3	TRBV30	TGTGCCTGGAACGCGAGGGCCCTCGATACGCAGTATTTT	CAWNARALDTQYF
NA	NA	TRBJ2-2	TRBV7-8	TGTGCCAGCAGTCAAGACAGAAAGAACACCGGGGAGCTGTTTTTT	CASSQDRKNTGELFF
TRBD1	NA	TRBJ2-7	TRBV7-6	TGTGCCAGCAGCTTAGTAAGGACAGGGGTATACGAGCAGTACTTC	CASSLVRTGVYEQYF
NA	NA	TRBJ2-1	TRBV6-5	TGTGCCAGCAGTCAAAACAGGGTAGGAGGTGAGCAGTTCTTC	CASSQNRVGGEQFF
TRBD2	NA	TRBJ2-1	TRBV6-5	TGTGCCAGCCGGAGGGCTAGCGGGAGTAATGAGCAGTTCTTC	CASRRASGSNEQFF
TRBD1	NA	TRBJ2-2	TRBV9	TGTGCCAGCAGTTTAACCGGGACAGGGGACACCGGGGAGCTGTTTTTT	CASSLTGTGDTGELFF
TRBD1	NA	TRBJ2-2	TRBV2	TGTGCCAGCAGTGAAACAGGGGGCACCGGGGAGCTGTTTTTT	CASSETGGTGELFF
TRBD1	NA	TRBJ1-2	TRBV5-1	TGCGCCAGCAGGGCCGGGACAGGGAATGGCTACACCTTC	CASRAGTGNGYTF
NA	few	TRBJ1-5	TRBV10-1	TGCGCCAGCACCCTGAGAGGGCGGGATACGAGCAATCAGCCCCAGCATTTT	CASTLRGRDTSNQPQHF
NA	NA	TRBJ2-7	TRBV11-2	TGTGCCAGCGAGGGGGACTCCTACGAGCAGTACTTC	CASEGDSYEQYF
TRBD1	once	TRBJ2-3	TRBV9	TGTGCCAGCAGCGTAGCAGGGGGTGTGACAGATACGCAGTATTTT	CASSVAGGVTDTQYF
NA	NA	TRBJ1-1	TRBV5-6	TGTGCCAGCAGCGGGGGGAGCAGGCCCGACACTGAAGCTTTCTTT	CASSGGSRPDTEAFF
NA	many	TRBJ2-5	TRBV11-2	TGTGCCAGCAGCTTAATAGAAGAGACCCAGTACTTC	CASSLIEETQYF
TRBD1	NA	TRBJ1-3	TRBV10-3	TGTGCCATTCGACAGGGGGCAGGAAACACCATATATTTT	CAIRQGAGNTIYF
NA	NA	TRBJ2-1	TRBV10-1	TGCGCCAGCAGTGTTCGCGGCCGCTCCTACAATGAGCAGTTCTTC	CASSVRGRSYNEQFF
NA	once	TRBJ1-2	TRBV7-9	TGTGCCAGCAGCTTAGACAGCCACAAACCCTATGGCTACACCTTC	CASSLDSHKPYGYTF
NA	once	TRBJ1-1	TRBV5-5	TGTGCCAGCAGCTTGGGACCGGGAAACACTGAAGCTTTCTTT	CASSLGPGNTEAFF
TRBD2	NA	TRBJ2-1	TRBV19	TGTGCCAGTAGTACTAGCGGGGATGAGCAGTTCTTC	CASSTSGDEQFF
NA	NA	TRBJ1-3	TRBV5-1	TGCGCCAGCAGCTTTTATTCTTTAACACAGGGTGGTGGAAACACCATATATTTT	CASSFYSLTQGGGNTIYF
TRBD2	NA	TRBJ2-2	TRBV7-6	TGTGCCAGCAGCTTAGCGGTAGCGGGAGGGACTTTCGGCGGGGAGCTGTTTTTT	CASSLAVAGGTFGGELFF
TRBD2	few	TRBJ2-2	TRBV30	TGCGGGCGGGAGACCCTAAAGCGGGAGCTGTTTTTT	CGRETLKRELFF
TRBD1	NA	TRBJ2-7	TRBV6-5	TGTGCCAGCAGTGAGTCCGGGACAGACTACGAGCAGTACTTC	CASSESGTDYEQYF
TRBD2	NA	TRBJ2-1	TRBV11-2	TGTGCCAGCAGCCTCCTAGCGGGAGGGCCCCATGAGCAGTTCTTC	CASSLLAGGPHEQFF
NA	NA	TRBJ1-5	TRBV21-1	TGTGCCAGCAGCAAATCCAGGGGCCGGGGCAATCAGCCCCAGCATTTT	CASSKSRGRGNQPQHF
TRBD1	NA	TRBJ1-2	TRBV27	TGTGCCAGCAGTTTGGTTGGACAGGGCGGCTATGGCTACACCTTC	CASSLVGQGGYGYTF
NA	once	TRBJ1-2	TRBV5-6	TGTGCCAGCAGCGAAGGGAGGCATAACTATGGCTACACCTTC	CASSEGRHNYGYTF
NA	NA	TRBJ2-5	TRBV7-8	TGTGCCAGCAGCCCAGACCAAGAGACCCAGTACTTC	CASSPDQETQYF
TRBD2	NA	TRBJ2-3	TRBV9	TGTGCCAGCAGCGTAGGGCTAGCGGGACCCACAGATACGCAGTATTTT	CASSVGLAGPTDTQYF
NA	NA	TRBJ2-3	TRBV6-5	TGTGCCAGCAGCAAAGCCGGTGATACGCAGTATTTT	CASSKAGDTQYF
NA	NA	TRBJ2-1	TRBV4-3	TGCGCCAGCAGCCAAGACAGGCTGATCCACAATGAGCAGTTCTTC	CASSQDRLIHNEQFF
NA	NA	TRBJ1-1	TRBV5-6	TGTGCCAGCAGCTGGGGACTCGAGCGGATCACTGAAGCTTTCTTT	CASSWGLERITEAFF
TRBD1	few	TRBJ1-2	TRBV7-2	TGTGCCAGCAGCCCAACAGGGGGCTGGGAGACAGGGGGAAACTATGGCTACACCTTC	CASSPTGGWETGGNYGYTF
NA	NA	TRBJ1-4	TRBV6-5	TGTGCCAGCAGTTACTCGATAGTTGAAAAACTGTTTTTT	CASSYSIVEKLFF
TRBD2	NA	TRBJ2-1	TRBV7-8	TGTGCCAGCAGTCGAACTAGCGGGGGGGCGTGGAATGAGCAGTTCTTC	CASSRTSGGAWNEQFF
TRBD2	few	TRBJ2-1	TRBV4-1	TGCGCCAGCAGCGTGGAGTGGCGGGGGACTTACAATGAGCAGTTCTTC	CASSVEWRGTYNEQFF
TRBD2	NA	TRBJ2-2	TRBV7-9	TGTGCCAGCAGCTTAGCGCTAGTGCGACTAGCGGGCCCCACCGGGGAGCTGTTTTTT	CASSLALVRLAGPTGELFF
TRBD2	NA	TRBJ2-5	TRBV25-1	TGTGCCAGCAGTGATAGTGGAGAGCGGGGGCGGGTGACCCAGTACTTC	CASSDSGERGRVTQYF
NA	NA	TRBJ1-1	TRBV5-1	TGCGCCAGCAGCTCGAAATCCAGGGTTCCTACTGAAGCTTTCTTT	CASSSKSRVPTEAFF
NA	NA	TRBJ2-5	TRBV4-3	TGCGCCAGCAGCCAGGGGAATAGGGCGGGCGAGACCCAGTACTTC	CASSQGNRAGETQYF
TRBD1	NA	TRBJ1-5	TRBV7-2	TGTGCCAGCAGCCCGCGGACAGGGGGCTATCAGCCCCAGCATTTT	CASSPRTGGYQPQHF
NA	NA	TRBJ1-2	TRBV4-2	TGTGCCAGCAGCCAGGCTGGACAAAACTATGGCTACACCTTC	CASSQAGQNYGYTF
NA	NA	TRBJ2-6	TRBV7-9	TGTGCCAGCAGCTCCCCGGATCCGGGAACCTCTGGGGCCAACGTCCTGACTTTC	CASSSPDPGTSGANVLTF
NA	NA	TRBJ1-5	TRBV10-2	TGCGCCACCAAGGACAGTTTCGGTCAGCCCCAGCATTTT	CATKDSFGQPQHF
TRBD1	few	TRBJ2-7	TRBV27	TGTGCCAGCAGTTCGGACAGGGTGTTAGGGGAGCAGTACTTC	CASSSDRVLGEQYF
TRBD2	NA	TRBJ2-1	TRBV5-1	TGCGCCAGCAGTCCTAGCGGGAACACCTACAATGAGCAGTTCTTC	CASSPSGNTYNEQFF
NA	few	TRBJ1-1	TRBV25-1	TGTGCCAGCAGCCCCGGTTGGACAGCGAACACTGAAGCTTTCTTT	CASSPGWTANTEAFF
TRBD2	NA	TRBJ2-3	TRBV2	TGTGCCAGCAGTTGGACTAGCGAGGACACAGATACGCAGTATTTT	CASSWTSEDTDTQYF
TRBD1	NA	TRBJ1-1	TRBV5-1	TGCGCCAGCAGCTACGGCAGGGGACAGGGGAGTACTGAAGCTTTCTTT	CASSYGRGQGSTEAFF
NA	NA	TRBJ2-3	TRBV11-2	TGTGCCAGCAGCTTAGAGCCAGGGGCGTTCACAGATACGCAGTATTTT	CASSLEPGAFTDTQYF
NA	NA	TRBJ2-7	TRBV7-6	TGTGCCAGCAGCCCGGGGTGGGGGCGGAGATCCTACGAGCAGTACTTC	CASSPGWGRRSYEQYF
NA	NA	TRBJ2-7	TRBV11-3	TGTGCCAGCAGCTCTATGGCTAGGATAGGCTCCTACGAGCAGTACTTC	CASSSMARIGSYEQYF
NA	NA	TRBJ1-5	TRBV6-1	TGTGCCAGCAGTGAAGGATCCGGTCAGCCCCAGCATTTT	CASSEGSGQPQHF
NA	NA	TRBJ1-2	TRBV4-1	TGCGCCAGCAGCCAAGATGTGGGGGCTCACTATGGCTACACCTTC	CASSQDVGAHYGYTF
NA	NA	TRBJ2-1	TRBV19	TGTGCCAGTAGTTTCGGGTCAGCCCACAATGAGCAGTTCTTC	CASSFGSAHNEQFF
TRBD1	NA	TRBJ1-1	TRBV10-3	TGTGCCATCAGTTCCGATACAGGGGTGAAGAACACTGAAGCTTTCTTT	CAISSDTGVKNTEAFF
NA	NA	TRBJ2-1	TRBV4-2	TGTGCCAGCAGCCACCCTAAGGGGGACAATGAGCAGTTCTTC	CASSHPKGDNEQFF
TRBD2	NA	TRBJ2-5	TRBV5-1	TGCGCCAGCTCCCCCTTAGCGGGCCCCCAAGAGACCCAGTACTTC	CASSPLAGPQETQYF